These 26 T cell receptor beta chains share one sample of origin, sequenced in a study of OX40 agonist ivuxolimab in advanced cancers. Sequenced by immunoSEQ multiplex PCR; TCRdb stores in-frame clones only, minus some. The sample lists 60,000 to 70,000 clones; 80% were seen once. Sequencing was performed on CD4+ or CD8+ T cells sorted from blood, taken in a trial of the OX40 agonist ivuxolimab. The receptors stem from an adult with an advanced solid tumor such as melanoma, head and neck, liver or kidney cancer.

The genes are TRBV7-8 and TRBJ2-7; D ambiguous. This CDR3 has 14 residues. Per germline, CDR1 SGHVS and CDR2 FQNEAQ. Trimming removed 8 bases at V and 5 bases at J, with 19 bases between. CDR3 protein: CASCPELHLDEQYF. The CDR3 bases are TGTGCCAGCTGCCCCGAACTCCACCTAGACGAGCAGTACTTC.

This chain joins TRBV19 and TRBJ1-2; TRBD1 matches 9 bases. CDR1 is LNHDA, CDR2 SQIVND, per germline (reference sequence). The V and J ends lost 3 bases and 4 bases, in that order; junction bases with no gene match: 12. The length of the CDR3 is 17 residues. The CDR3 sequence is CASSIGQGQGYGYGYTF. In DNA form, the CDR3 reads TGTGCCAGTAGTATTGGACAGGGGCAGGGCTACGGCTATGGCTACACCTTC.

This clone has a handful of counts. The chain links TRBV15 to TRBJ2-2; 9 bases match TRBD1. CDR3 length equals 17 residues. After removal of 0 bases from V and 6 bases from J, the junction contained 8 bases not matched to a gene. CDR1 LNHNV and CDR2 YYDKDF come from the germline V gene (reference sequence). The CDR3 bases are TGTGCCACCAGCAGAGATAAAGGGACAGGGAAGGCCGGGGAGCTGTTTTTT. Protein product: CATSRDKGTGKAGELFF. Variable domain in full (rest from reference TRBV15 and TRBJ2-2): DAMVIQNPRYQVTQFGKPVTLSCSQTLNHNVMYWYQQKSSQAPKLLFHYYDKDFNNEADTPDNFQSRRPNTSFCFLDIRSPGLGDTAMYLCATSRDKGTGKAGELFFGEGSRLTVL.

The genes are TRBV7-2 and TRBJ2-5; D remains unclear. The ends were cut back, 6 bases at V and 9 bases at J, with 23 bases in the middle. The CDR3 has 15 amino acids. Germline CDR1 and CDR2: SGHTA and FQGNSA. CDR3 sequence: CASSPTVGSRVAQYF. The CDR3 DNA is TGTGCCAGCAGTCCCACCGTTGGGTCTCGGGTGGCCCAGTACTTC.

The rearrangement joins TRBV25-1 to TRBJ1-1, with a possible D match to TRBD1 (5 bases). V lost 1 base to trimming and J lost 4 bases, with 10 bases between them. The CDR3 runs 14 residues. CDR1 is MGHDK, CDR2 SYGVNS, per germline. CDR3 nucleotides: TGTGCCAGCAGTGAATTGGGTGGGGCCACTGAAGCTTTCTTT. As protein: CASSELGGATEAFF.

This chain connects TRBV19 to TRBJ2-2; tentatively, D is TRBD1 or TRBD2 (5 bases each). Germline V gene data show CDR1 as LNHDA and CDR2 as SQIVND (reference sequence). The CDR3 is made up of 14 amino acids. V was clipped by 11 bases and J by 5 bases, with 18 bases between them. The CDR3 sequence is CAVRGASGTGELFF. The CDR3 DNA sequence: TGTGCCGTTCGTGGGGCCTCGGGGACCGGGGAGCTGTTTTTT.

The chain uses TRBV5-1 and TRBJ1-1; D is unresolved. CDR1 SGHRS and CDR2 YFSETQ come from the germline V gene. This CDR3 is built from 15 residues. Trimming shortened V by 1 base and J by 1 base, and 11 bases separated the two germline ends. DNA of the CDR3: TGCGCCAGCAGCTTGACCTCGGACGGGAACACTGAAGCTTTCTTT. This codes for CASSLTSDGNTEAFF.

CDR3 loop: CASSQDYSPVDEQYF. CDR3 coding DNA: TGTGCCAGCAGCCAAGACTACAGTCCCGTTGACGAGCAGTACTTC. The chain couples TRBV14 to TRBJ2-7; no clear D. Trimming stripped 0 bases from V and 5 bases from J, with 14 bases between. The CDR3 totals 15 residues. CDR1 SGHDN and CDR2 FVKESK come from the germline V gene.

Turning to this clone: The CDR3 does not close with the conserved phenylalanine or tryptophan, likely indicating a read error. No DNA is shown, since the ends of the CDR3 on it are uncertain; the CDR3 is the one TCRdb lists. The chain is built from TRBV20-1 and TRBJ1-2. Per the germline V gene, CDR1 is DFQATT and CDR2 is SNEGSKA (reference sequence). The CDR3 adds up to 10 amino acids, both ends counted. CDR3 loop: CSARGGGLEI.

J is TRBJ1-2 and V is TRBV5-8; 7 positions match TRBD1. The germline CDR1 and CDR2 sequences are SGHTS and YDEGEE. CDR3 length: 16 residues. Trimming cost V 1 base and J 3 bases; bases outside gene matches: 9. CDR3 region: CASSLRLRQGDYGYTF. The CDR3 nucleotides read TGTGCCAGCAGCTTGAGACTCCGACAGGGTGACTATGGCTACACCTTC.

The gene calls are TRBV7-6 and TRBJ2-4; 9 bases are a match to TRBD1. Per the germline V gene, CDR1 is SGHVS and CDR2 is FNYEAQ. The CDR3 has 15 amino acids. V lost 1 base and J lost 7; bases outside the gene matches: 5. The DNA of the CDR3 is TGTGCCAGCAGCTTAGACAGGGGGCGAGGGAACATTCAGTACTTC. This gives the protein CASSLDRGRGNIQYF.

J is TRBJ1-1 and V is TRBV5-1; the match to TRBD1 covers 10 bases. Germline-derived CDR1 and CDR2 are SGHRS and YFSETQ. J was trimmed by 4 bases and V by 5 bases; bases with no gene match: 14. There are 17 residues in the CDR3. This CDR3 is CASSSTGTGVSGTEAFF. In nucleotides, the CDR3 is TGCGCCAGCAGTTCGACCGGGACAGGGGTCTCGGGCACTGAAGCTTTCTTT.

The chain couples TRBV5-1 to TRBJ1-4; no clear D gene. The germline V and J ends were trimmed by 4 bases and 14 bases, with 24 bases remaining between them. The CDR3 spans 15 residues. From germline, CDR1 is SGHRS and CDR2 YFSETQ. The CDR3 protein is CASSPIGRREESLFF. DNA for the CDR3: TGCGCCAGCAGCCCCATTGGGCGGCGGGAAGAATCGCTGTTTTTT.

The chain carries TRBV6-5 and TRBJ1-5, with D perhaps matching TRBD1 (5 bases). V was pared by 6 bases and J by 6 bases, with 12 bases between. Looked up from germline, CDR1 is MNHEY and CDR2 is SVGAGI. The CDR3 runs 13 residues. Here the CDR3 DNA reads TGTGCCAGCAGAGCGGGGGAGGCTCAGCCCCAGCATTTT. It translates to CASRAGEAQPQHF.

The chain recombines TRBV7-8 with TRBJ1-1, with TRBD1 as a possible D gene (6 bases). CDR3 size: 14 residues. V dropped 1 base and J dropped 11 bases, with 17 bases sitting between them. Looked up from germline, CDR1 is SGHVS and CDR2 is FQNEAQ. CDR3 coding DNA: TGTGCCAGCAGCTTAGGCTCCAGGGGTTATTCTGCTTTCTTT. Amino acids: CASSLGSRGYSAFF.

This clone was seen just once. V is TRBV18 and J is TRBJ2-3, with 8 bases lining up with TRBD2. In germline, CDR1 is KGHSH, CDR2 LQKENI. The CDR3 covers 16 residues. V was pared by 6 bases and J by 2 bases, with 10 bases of the junction left unmatched. The CDR3 protein is CASSYLRGGSTDTQYF. DNA of the CDR3: TGTGCCAGCTCCTACCTCCGCGGGGGGTCCACAGATACGCAGTATTTT.

The rearrangement joins TRBV5-4 to TRBJ2-1, with D perhaps being TRBD1 or TRBD2 (5 bases each). Trimming left V 1 base short and J 6 bases short, with 14 bases between. The CDR3 spans 15 residues. Germline CDR1 SGHNT, CDR2 YYREEE (reference sequence). The CDR3 region is CASSLSAGSGNEQFF. The CDR3 nucleotides are TGTGCCAGCAGCTTGTCGGCAGGGAGCGGCAATGAGCAGTTCTTC.

The V gene is TRBV20-1, the J gene TRBJ2-7, with 7 bases identical to TRBD1. After removal of 4 bases from V and 5 bases from J, the junction contained 2 bases not matched to a gene. The CDR3 loop spans 11 amino acids. Germline V CDR1 and CDR2: DFQATT, SNEGSKA (reference sequence). The CDR3 reads CSATQGNEQYF. The CDR3 bases are TGCAGTGCTACACAGGGGAACGAGCAGTACTTC.

The CDR3 reads CASSPKGLDNEQFF. DNA for the CDR3: TGTGCCAGCAGCCCTAAGGGACTTGACAATGAGCAGTTCTTC. The J gene is TRBJ2-1, the V gene TRBV9; D perhaps matches TRBD2 (6 bases). The germline V and J ends were trimmed by 4 bases and 5 bases, with 13 bases remaining between them. Germline assignment: CDR1 SGDLS and CDR2 YYNGEE. This CDR3 spans 14 amino acids.

As concerns this clone: At the DNA level, this CDR3 is encoded by other sequences in the same sample as well. This sequence joins TRBV12-5 and TRBJ2-7; possibly TRBD1 for D (6 bases). The CDR3 has 13 residues. In germline, CDR1 is LGHNT, CDR2 FRNRAP. The V end was cut by 3 bases, the J end by 1 base, with 7 bases between. CDR3 residues: CASGLGGSYEQYF. The CDR3 nucleotides are TGTGCTAGTGGTTTAGGGGGTTCCTACGAGCAGTACTTC.

This chain joins TRBV2 and TRBJ1-4; 11 bases agree with TRBD1. Germline CDR1 reads SNHLY; CDR2 reads FYNNEI. V shed 7 bases, J shed 4 bases, and the junction held 11 bases outside the gene matches. CDR3 size: 17 residues. The CDR3 nucleotides are TGTGCCAGCATTACCGGGACAGGGGGATTTGGTAATGAAAAACTGTTTTTT. Its translation is CASITGTGGFGNEKLFF.

J is TRBJ2-1 and V is TRBV5-5; maybe TRBD2 (6 bases). Germline CDR1 SGHKS, CDR2 YYEKEE (reference sequence). This CDR3 comprises 16 residues. V was shortened by 3 bases and J by 0 bases, with 13 bases between the two germline ends. CDR3 coding DNA: TGTGCCAGCAGCTCTAGCGCCTGGAGCTCCTACAATGAGCAGTTCTTC. Amino acids: CASSSSAWSSYNEQFF.

The chain uses TRBV6-6 and TRBJ2-7; 9 nucleotides line up with TRBD1. With 7 bases clipped from V and 7 bases from J, the junction kept 11 bases outside the gene matches. The germline CDR1 and CDR2 sequences are MNHNY and SVGAGI (reference sequence). This CDR3 is 14 amino acids long. The CDR3 sequence: CASKLQGARGEQYF. CDR3 coding DNA: TGTGCCAGCAAACTACAGGGGGCTCGGGGGGAGCAGTACTTC.

The genes are TRBV5-1 and TRBJ2-4, with D uncertain. Trimming removed 0 bases from V and 3 bases from J, with 7 bases in between. Germline V gene data show CDR1 as SGHRS and CDR2 as YFSETQ. This CDR3 region has 14 residues. CDR3 sequence: CASSLVSGKNIQYF. For the CDR3, the DNA is TGCGCCAGCAGCTTGGTATCAGGCAAAAACATTCAGTACTTC.

This sequence joins TRBV5-1 and TRBJ1-1, with a tentative D call TRBD1 (5 bases). Germline V gene sequence: CDR1 SGHRS, CDR2 YFSETQ. The ends were cut back, 2 bases at V and 7 bases at J, with 18 bases in the middle. The CDR3 has 15 residues. The CDR3 DNA is TGCGCCAGCAGCTTCCAGGGCCCACCCCAGAATGAAGCTTTCTTT. It encodes CASSFQGPPQNEAFF.

This chain joins TRBV14 and TRBJ1-2; 7 positions agree with TRBD1. The junction had 10 bases not matched to a gene; V was cut back by 4 bases and J by 8 bases. This CDR3 is 14 amino acids long. The germline CDR1 and CDR2 sequences are SGHDN and FVKESK. The CDR3 nucleotides are TGTGCCAGCAGCCCCTACAGGGGAGGTAACGGCTACACCTTC. Its protein is CASSPYRGGNGYTF.